This TCR beta chain was identified in a study of quantifying T cell responses using KT2 cells. For the study at large: Reverse transcription used primers in the TCR alpha and beta constant regions.

Unfractionated PBMC were spiked with known numbers of KT2 clone cells. To note about this clonotype: The antigen is not known.

Points from the study as a whole: Input KT2 cell number predicted KT2 alpha and beta sequence counts linearly over several orders of magnitude.

A single-stranded UMI oligo with SP2 sequence was ligated to cDNA 3' ends. First-round PCR used around 4 cycles and beta primers RC1.1 and RC1.2 covering TRBC1 and TRBC2. TCRdb ran MiXCR on the UMI-ligation and nested PCR reads and lists one entry per CDR3 protein. The sample carries 42,000 or so distinct CDR3 sequences, about 18% recorded once. The receptor's source is a human donor. Sequencing was done on a sample of PBMCs spiked with cells of the T cell clone KT2.

The CDR3: CASSIIQGMSNEQFF. DNA of the CDR3: TGTGCCAGTAGTATAATACAGGGGATGAGCAATGAGCAGTTCTTC. This chain joins TRBV19 and TRBJ2-1, with 7 bases lining up with TRBD1. Germline-derived CDR1 and CDR2 are LNHDA and SQIVND (reference sequence). CDR3 size: 15 residues. Trimming at V came to 2 bases and at J to 6 bases, leaving 7 bases not matched to a gene.